The rows below give T cell receptor beta chains drawn from one sample of a study of T cell changes during pregnancy in multiple sclerosis. Sequencing used immunoSEQ multiplex PCR; TCRdb keeps in-frame clones, though not all of them. Of just over 35,000 clones in the sample, 89% were seen once. This specimen consisted of CD4+ T cells from peripheral blood mononuclear cells, obtained after pregnancy. All receptors come from a female donor in good health, enrolled as a control in a pregnancy study. CDR3s include the opening cysteine and the closing phenylalanine or tryptophan. The D gene is left open where the match is weak. For some rows the clone size is stated as once, few or many, or as a class when expanded; others skip it.

-	-	TRBV4-1	13	TRBJ2-5	CASSHFRGETQYF	TGCGCCAGCAGCCATTTTAGAGGGGAGACCCAGTACTTC
-	-	TRBV6-5	15	TRBJ1-2	CASSYRGVSGYGYTF	TGTGCCAGCAGTTACCGGGGGGTTTCAGGGTACGGCTACACCTTC
-	TRBD2	TRBV4-2	16	TRBJ2-7	CASSQETSGRLYEQYF	TGTGCCAGCAGCCAAGAGACTAGCGGGAGACTCTACGAGCAGTACTTC
-	-	TRBV9	15	TRBJ2-2	CASTPEGPITGELFF	TGTGCCAGCACCCCGGAGGGCCCTATAACCGGGGAGCTGTTTTTT
-	TRBD1	TRBV11-3	14	TRBJ2-5	CASSFRDSQETQYF	TGTGCCAGCAGCTTCAGGGACAGCCAAGAGACCCAGTACTTC
-	TRBD1	TRBV25-1	13	TRBJ2-7	CASSESTGGEQYF	TGTGCCAGCAGTGAGTCAACAGGGGGCGAGCAGTACTTC
-	TRBD2	TRBV10-2	16	TRBJ2-7	CASSRTSGTRSYEQYF	TGCGCCAGCAGTAGGACTAGCGGGACTAGGTCCTACGAGCAGTACTTC
-	-	TRBV5-1	13	TRBJ1-2	CASSLEGTGGYTF	TGCGCCAGCAGCTTGGAAGGGACTGGTGGCTACACCTTC
-	-	TRBV28	13	TRBJ2-1	CASSLLRNNEQFF	TGTGCCAGCAGTTTGTTGAGAAACAATGAGCAGTTCTTC
-	-	TRBV11-2	13	TRBJ2-1	CASSTAGANEQFF	TGTGCCAGCAGCACCGCAGGGGCCAATGAGCAGTTCTTC
few	-	TRBV27	14	TRBJ1-6	CASSGQGNNSPLHF	TGTGCCAGCAGTGGTCAGGGCAATAATTCACCCCTCCACTTT
-	-	TRBV5-6	16	TRBJ1-3	CASSLRPRGTGNTIYF	TGTGCCAGCAGCTTGAGGCCCAGGGGTACTGGAAACACCATATATTTT
few	-	TRBV30	14	TRBJ1-1	CASHPRGMNTEAFF	TGTGCCTCGCACCCCAGGGGAATGAACACTGAAGCTTTCTTT
-	-	TRBV28	14	TRBJ1-1	CASRLGGLGSQAFF	TGTGCCAGCAGACTAGGGGGTCTGGGCAGCCAAGCTTTCTTT
-	-	TRBV5-1	13	TRBJ2-7	CASSRDGGYEQYF	TGCGCCAGCAGCCGGGACGGGGGCTACGAGCAGTACTTC
-	-	TRBV5-1	13	TRBJ1-6	CASSLDNNSPLHF	TGCGCCAGCAGCTTAGACAATAATTCACCCCTCCACTTT
-	TRBD1	TRBV2	15	TRBJ2-7	CASSDPGQGGYEQYF	TGTGCCAGCAGTGACCCCGGACAGGGGGGCTACGAGCAGTACTTC
-	-	TRBV6-1	19	TRBJ1-1	CASSDAGTTRQAMNTEAFF	TGTGCCAGCAGTGACGCCGGGACAACCAGGCAGGCAATGAACACTGAAGCTTTCTTT
-	-	TRBV29-1	12	TRBJ2-3	CSVARESDTQYF	TGCAGCGTTGCACGGGAGTCAGATACGCAGTATTTT
-	-	TRBV5-1	13	TRBJ2-1	CASSMGGNNEQFF	TGCGCCAGCAGCATGGGAGGAAACAATGAGCAGTTCTTC
-	-	TRBV30	16	TRBJ1-2	CAWSLIGGAANYGYTF	TGTGCCTGGAGTCTGATAGGGGGGGCGGCTAACTATGGCTACACCTTC
-	TRBD2	TRBV7-9	18	TRBJ2-1	CASSSPRSGGSSYSEQFF	TGTGCCAGCAGCTCCCCTAGATCGGGCGGGAGCTCCTACAGTGAGCAGTTCTTC
-	-	TRBV2	14	TRBJ1-1	CASSLGRRNTEAFF	TGTGCCAGCAGTCTCGGCAGGCGGAACACTGAAGCTTTCTTT
-	-	TRBV18	15	TRBJ2-2	CASSPGDRFTGELFF	TGTGCCAGCTCCCCGGGGGACCGATTCACCGGGGAGCTGTTTTTT
-	TRBD2	TRBV11-2	18	TRBJ2-3	CASSSRLAGGGGTDTQYF	TGTGCCAGCAGCTCCCGACTAGCGGGAGGGGGCGGCACAGATACGCAGTATTTT
-	-	TRBV10-3	15	TRBJ2-7	CAISESKGGPYEQYF	TGTGCCATCAGTGAGTCGAAGGGGGGGCCCTACGAGCAGTACTTC
-	-	TRBV19	14	TRBJ2-3	CASRQGQQVDTQYF	TGTGCCAGTAGGCAGGGTCAGCAAGTGGATACGCAGTATTTT
-	-	TRBV27	14	TRBJ2-7	CASSLSGQTYEQYF	TGTGCCAGCAGTTTATCGGGACAAACCTACGAGCAGTACTTC
-	-	TRBV11-3	14	TRBJ1-6	CASSAPGDHSPLHF	TGTGCCAGCAGCGCCCCAGGGGATCATTCACCCCTCCACTTT
-	-	TRBV7-3	13	TRBJ1-3	CASSLSSGNTIYF	TGTGCCAGCTCGCTATCCTCTGGAAACACCATATATTTT
-	-	TRBV5-4	14	TRBJ1-5	CASSLAPNDQPQHF	TGTGCCAGCAGCTTGGCCCCTAACGATCAGCCCCAGCATTTT
-	-	TRBV6-1	12	TRBJ1-2	CASGAAPYGYTF	TGTGCCAGCGGGGCAGCACCTTATGGCTACACCTTC
-	TRBD1	TRBV4-1	15	TRBJ1-3	CASNRGTGIGNTIYF	TGCGCCAGCAATCGAGGGACAGGGATCGGAAACACCATATATTTT
-	TRBD2	TRBV28	15	TRBJ2-7	CASRIGLAGVGEQYF	TGTGCCAGCAGAATAGGACTAGCGGGAGTGGGGGAGCAGTACTTC
-	-	TRBV7-2	11	TRBJ1-1	CASSPRAEAFF	TGTGCCAGCAGCCCCCGGGCTGAAGCTTTCTTT
-	-	TRBV9	12	TRBJ1-2	CASRAGGSGYTF	TGTGCCAGCAGGGCTGGGGGCAGTGGCTACACCTTC
-	TRBD2	TRBV13	16	TRBJ2-1	CASSSFSGGPYNEQFF	TGTGCCAGCAGCTCCTTTAGCGGGGGCCCCTACAATGAGCAGTTCTTC
-	TRBD2	TRBV18	16	TRBJ2-5	CASSPLAGGLQETQYF	TGTGCCAGCTCACCTCTAGCGGGGGGCCTCCAAGAGACCCAGTACTTC
-	TRBD1	TRBV23-1	14	TRBJ2-2	CASSRGQGAGELFF	TGCGCCAGCAGTCGGGGACAGGGCGCCGGGGAGCTGTTTTTT
-	TRBD1	TRBV7-2	16	TRBJ1-2	CASSLAGQGARYGYTF	TGTGCCAGCAGCTTAGCAGGACAGGGGGCGCGGTATGGCTACACCTTC
few	-	TRBV30	14	TRBJ1-1	CAWSSDIMNTEAFF	TGTGCCTGGAGTTCGGACATCATGAACACTGAAGCTTTCTTT
few	TRBD1	TRBV7-8	16	TRBJ1-6	CASRLPRQGENSPLHF	TGTGCCAGCAGACTCCCACGACAGGGCGAGAATTCACCCCTCCACTTT
few	-	TRBV15	15	TRBJ1-5	CATSRDLMAVQPQHF	TGTGCCACCAGCAGAGATCTTATGGCGGTTCAGCCCCAGCATTTT
-	-	TRBV10-3	14	TRBJ2-1	CAISERLVNNEQFF	TGTGCCATCAGTGAAAGGCTAGTCAACAATGAGCAGTTCTTC
-	-	TRBV28	14	TRBJ2-7	CASSRGRSSYEQYF	TGTGCCAGCAGTCGGGGTAGGAGCTCCTACGAGCAGTACTTC
-	-	TRBV9	15	TRBJ2-1	CASSQRAWNYNEQFF	TGTGCCAGCAGCCAGAGGGCGTGGAACTACAATGAGCAGTTCTTC
-	TRBD1	TRBV5-1	18	TRBJ2-5	CASSLVRGQGGLGETQYF	TGCGCCAGCAGCTTGGTAAGAGGACAGGGGGGGTTAGGAGAGACCCAGTACTTC
-	-	TRBV7-2	14	TRBJ2-5	CASSLEGPGKAQYF	TGTGCCAGCAGCTTAGAAGGACCCGGGAAGGCCCAGTACTTC
-	TRBD1	TRBV28	17	TRBJ1-5	CASSLPATGESNQPQHF	TGTGCCAGCAGTTTACCCGCAACAGGGGAGAGCAATCAGCCCCAGCATTTT
-	-	TRBV5-6	13	TRBJ1-5	CASSLAGNQPQHF	TGTGCCAGCAGCTTGGCCGGGAATCAGCCCCAGCATTTT
-	TRBD1	TRBV5-1	15	TRBJ1-6	CASSLEGTGPSPLHF	TGCGCCAGCAGCTTGGAAGGGACAGGGCCGTCGCCCCTCCACTTT
few	-	TRBV5-6	16	TRBJ2-5	CASSLYSPGLQETQYF	TGTGCCAGCAGCTTGTACTCACCAGGGCTCCAAGAGACCCAGTACTTC
once	TRBD1	TRBV5-1	16	TRBJ2-2	CASSDTGGANTGELFF	TGCGCCAGCAGCGATACAGGGGGCGCGAACACCGGGGAGCTGTTTTTT
-	TRBD1	TRBV5-1	13	TRBJ2-2	CASSGQGPGELFF	TGCGCCAGCAGCGGACAGGGTCCCGGGGAGCTGTTTTTT
-	TRBD1	TRBV7-2	14	TRBJ2-7	CASSPTGGSYEQYF	TGTGCCAGCAGCCCCACAGGGGGCTCCTACGAGCAGTACTTC
-	TRBD1	TRBV30	17	TRBJ1-5	CAWSVRGQGYSNQPQHF	TGTGCCTGGAGTGTACGGGGACAGGGATATAGCAATCAGCCCCAGCATTTT
few	TRBD1	TRBV29-1	13	TRBJ1-1	CSVETGLGTEAFF	TGCAGCGTGGAGACAGGGCTGGGCACTGAAGCTTTCTTT
-	-	TRBV27	15	TRBJ2-7	CASSLGLGGPYEQYF	TGTGCCAGCAGTTTAGGTCTCGGGGGACCCTACGAGCAGTACTTC